Below are 8 T cell receptor beta chains sequenced from a single sample in a study of shared clonotypes between healthy human individuals. Produced via immunoSEQ multiplex PCR; TCRdb's table is partial and in-frame only. The repertoire has almost 750,000 clones, 72% of them found once; the top ten carry approximately 2%. Sequenced: memory CD4+ T cells sorted from blood. This sample's subset: CD45RA-negative fraction. Source of these receptors: a woman in her 30s in good health.

About this clone itself: In the same sample, other DNA sequences code for this CDR3. This chain joins TRBV2 and TRBJ2-1; tentative D call: TRBD2 (6 bases). Germline CDR1 and CDR2: SNHLY and FYNNEI. The CDR3 runs to 14 residues. Deletions cut 7 bases from V and 1 base from J, with 11 bases between. The CDR3 DNA reads as TGTGCCAGCACCAGACTAGTATCCTACAATGAGCAGTTCTTC. It encodes CASTRLVSYNEQFF.

The V call is TRBV7-3, the J call TRBJ2-1; D not resolved. V was cut by 2 bases and J by 7 bases, with 12 bases left in between. Germline-derived CDR1 and CDR2 are SGHTA and FQGTGA. This CDR3 comprises 14 residues. This CDR3 is CASSLVGYGNEQFF. The CDR3 coding sequence is TGTGCCAGCAGCTTAGTAGGGTATGGGAATGAGCAGTTCTTC.

In this sample, this clone turned up once. The chain combines TRBV6-5 with TRBJ2-1; tentative D call: TRBD1 (6 bases). Germline V gene data show CDR1 as MNHEY and CDR2 as SVGAGI. The CDR3 is 15 amino acids. Deletions cut 5 bases from V and 4 bases from J, with 15 bases between. DNA for the CDR3: TGTGCCAGCAGTGTAGACAGGACCTCTTACAATGAGCAGTTCTTC. This encodes CASSVDRTSYNEQFF.

With regard to this clone: The same CDR3 also results from other DNA sequences found in this sample. The chain couples TRBV28 to TRBJ2-7, with 8 positions matching TRBD1. The CDR3 totals 14 residues. Germline CDR1 and CDR2: MDHEN and SYDVKM. Germline trimming cut 6 bases from V and 2 bases from J; bases unmatched to any gene: 6. CDR3 nucleotides: TGTGCCAGCAGATCCGGACAGGGAACCTACGAGCAGTACTTC. This encodes CASRSGQGTYEQYF.

J is TRBJ1-2 and V is TRBV28, with D possibly being TRBD1 (5 bases). Per germline, CDR1 MDHEN and CDR2 SYDVKM. Trimming cost V 6 bases and J 7 bases, with 18 bases left between them. CDR3 length equals 14 residues. The CDR3 sequence is CASSLDSLAGGYTF. In DNA form, the CDR3 reads TGTGCCAGCAGCCTAGACAGCCTGGCGGGTGGCTACACCTTC.

The J gene is TRBJ2-1, the V gene TRBV7-2, with D uncertain. The V end lost 6 bases, the J end lost 0 bases, and 9 bases lay between the germline ends. Germline V gene data show CDR1 as SGHTA and CDR2 as FQGNSA. The CDR3 has 14 amino acids. The CDR3 DNA reads as TGTGCCAGCAGGCCATTAAGCTCCTACAATGAGCAGTTCTTC. Translation gives CASRPLSSYNEQFF.

For this clone: A read error may be the cause here, since a much bigger clone is one base away. Other DNA sequences in this sample translate to the same CDR3. This chain links TRBV19 with TRBJ1-5; D perhaps matches TRBD1 (5 bases). Germline CDR1 and CDR2: LNHDA and SQIVND (reference sequence). Trimming took 5 bases from V and 0 from J, leaving 8 bases between them. CDR3 length equals 14 residues. CDR3 sequence (DNA): TGTGCCAGTAGTCGACAGAATAGCAATCAGCCCCAGCATTTT. It encodes CASSRQNSNQPQHF.

This clone was seen a few times. The rearrangement uses TRBV25-1 and TRBJ2-7, with D possibly matching TRBD1 (6 bases). This CDR3 has 15 amino acids. In germline, CDR1 is MGHDK, CDR2 SYGVNS. Deletions cut 1 base from V and 2 bases from J, with 12 bases between. The CDR3 nucleotides are TGTGCCAGCAGTGAATCCGGGACACCCGCCTACGAGCAGTACTTC. Translating gives CASSESGTPAYEQYF.